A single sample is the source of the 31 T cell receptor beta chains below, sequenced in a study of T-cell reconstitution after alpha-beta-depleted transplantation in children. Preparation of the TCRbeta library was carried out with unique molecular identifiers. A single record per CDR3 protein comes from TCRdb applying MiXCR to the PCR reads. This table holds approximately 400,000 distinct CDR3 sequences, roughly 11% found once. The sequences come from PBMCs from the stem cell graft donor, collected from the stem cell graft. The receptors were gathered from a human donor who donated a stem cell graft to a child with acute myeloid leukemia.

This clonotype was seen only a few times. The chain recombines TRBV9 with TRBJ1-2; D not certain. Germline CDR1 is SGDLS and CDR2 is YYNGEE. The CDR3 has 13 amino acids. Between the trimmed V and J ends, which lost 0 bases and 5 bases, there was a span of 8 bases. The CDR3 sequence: CASSVVSGYGYTF. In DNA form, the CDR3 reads TGTGCCAGCAGCGTAGTATCGGGATATGGCTACACCTTC. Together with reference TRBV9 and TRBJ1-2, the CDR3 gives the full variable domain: DSGVTQTPKHLITATGQRVTLRCSPRSGDLSVYWYQQSLDQGLQFLIQYYNGEERAKGNILERFSAQQFPDLHSELNLSSLELGDSALYFCASSVVSGYGYTFGSGTRLTVV.

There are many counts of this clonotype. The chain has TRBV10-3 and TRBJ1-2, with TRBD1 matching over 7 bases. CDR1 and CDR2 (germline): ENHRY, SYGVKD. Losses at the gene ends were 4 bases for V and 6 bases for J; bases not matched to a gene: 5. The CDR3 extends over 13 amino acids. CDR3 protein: CAISVGGGDGYTF. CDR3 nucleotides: TGTGCCATCAGTGTTGGAGGGGGCGATGGCTACACCTTC.

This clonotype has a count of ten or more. CDR3 amino acids: CASSLEGGPGTEAFF. The DNA of the CDR3 is TGCGCCAGCAGCTTGGAGGGGGGGCCAGGAACTGAAGCTTTCTTT. The chain carries TRBV5-1 and TRBJ1-1, with D perhaps TRBD1 (6 bases). The germline gives CDR1 SGHRS, CDR2 YFSETQ. The CDR3 runs 15 residues. V gave up 0 bases and J gave up 5 bases, with 14 bases separating them.

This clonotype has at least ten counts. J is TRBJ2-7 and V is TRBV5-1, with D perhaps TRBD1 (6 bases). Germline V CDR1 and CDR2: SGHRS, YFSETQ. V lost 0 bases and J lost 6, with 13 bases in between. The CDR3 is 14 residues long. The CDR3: CASSLGQGFGEQYF. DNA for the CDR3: TGCGCCAGCAGCTTGGGCCAGGGGTTCGGCGAGCAGTACTTC.

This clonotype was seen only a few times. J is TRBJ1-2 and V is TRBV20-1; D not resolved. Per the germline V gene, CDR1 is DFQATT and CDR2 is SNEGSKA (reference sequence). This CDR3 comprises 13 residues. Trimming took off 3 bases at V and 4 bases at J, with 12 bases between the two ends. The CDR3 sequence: CSASSQDPYGYTF. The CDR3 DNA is TGCAGTGCTAGTTCGCAGGATCCCTATGGCTACACCTTC.

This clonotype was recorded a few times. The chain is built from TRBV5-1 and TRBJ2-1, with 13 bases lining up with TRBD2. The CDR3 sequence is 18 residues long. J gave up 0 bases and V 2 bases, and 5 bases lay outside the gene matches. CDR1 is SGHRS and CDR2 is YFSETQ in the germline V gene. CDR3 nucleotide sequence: TGCGCCAGCAGCTTTCCACTAGCGGGAGGGAGCTCCTACAATGAGCAGTTCTTC. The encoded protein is CASSFPLAGGSSYNEQFF. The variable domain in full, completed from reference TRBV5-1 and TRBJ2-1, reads KAGVTQTPRYLIKTRGQQVTLSCSPISGHRSVSWYQQTPGQGLQFLFEYFSETQRNKGNFPGRFSGRQFSNSRSEMNVSTLELGDSALYLCASSFPLAGGSSYNEQFFGPGTRLTVL.

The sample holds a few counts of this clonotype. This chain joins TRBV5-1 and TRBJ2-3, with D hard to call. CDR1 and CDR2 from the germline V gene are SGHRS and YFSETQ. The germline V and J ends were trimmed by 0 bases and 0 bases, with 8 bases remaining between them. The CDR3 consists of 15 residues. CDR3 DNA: TGCGCCAGCAGCTTGGTATGGTCTAGCACAGATACGCAGTATTTT. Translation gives CASSLVWSSTDTQYF.

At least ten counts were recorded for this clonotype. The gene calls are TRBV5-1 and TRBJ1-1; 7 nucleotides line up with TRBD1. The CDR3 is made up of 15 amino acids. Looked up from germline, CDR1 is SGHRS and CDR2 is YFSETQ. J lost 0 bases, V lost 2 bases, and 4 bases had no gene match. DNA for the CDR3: TGCGCCAGCAGCTTCTTTGGGACAGTGAACACTGAAGCTTTCTTT. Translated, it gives CASSFFGTVNTEAFF.

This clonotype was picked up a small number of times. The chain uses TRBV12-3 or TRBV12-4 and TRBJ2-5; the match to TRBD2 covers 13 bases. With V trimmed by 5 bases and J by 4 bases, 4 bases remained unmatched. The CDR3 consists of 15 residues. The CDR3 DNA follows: TGTGCCAGCAGTCCGGGACTAGCGGGACGAGAGACCCAGTACTTC. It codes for CASSPGLAGRETQYF.

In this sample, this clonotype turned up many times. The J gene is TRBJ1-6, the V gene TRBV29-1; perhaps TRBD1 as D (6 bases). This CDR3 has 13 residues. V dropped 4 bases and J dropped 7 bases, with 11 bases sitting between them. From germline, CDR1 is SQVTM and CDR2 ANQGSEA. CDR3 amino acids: CSVADRANSPLHF. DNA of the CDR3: TGCAGCGTTGCGGACAGAGCCAATTCACCCCTCCACTTT.

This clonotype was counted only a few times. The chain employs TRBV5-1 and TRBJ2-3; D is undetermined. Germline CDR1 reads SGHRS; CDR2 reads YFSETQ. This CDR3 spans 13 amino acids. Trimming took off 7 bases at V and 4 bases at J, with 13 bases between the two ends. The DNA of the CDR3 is TGCGCCAGCTCTGACGGGTGGGCAGATACGCAGTATTTT. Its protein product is CASSDGWADTQYF.

CDR3 amino acids: CSVDPGGGGYGYTF. CDR3 DNA: TGCAGCGTTGATCCGGGGGGCGGAGGCTATGGCTACACCTTC. The chain links TRBV29-1 to TRBJ1-2, with a weak D call TRBD1 (6 bases). V was cut by 3 bases and J by 4 bases, with 15 bases left in between. This CDR3 region has 14 residues. Per the germline V gene, CDR1 is SQVTM and CDR2 is ANQGSEA.

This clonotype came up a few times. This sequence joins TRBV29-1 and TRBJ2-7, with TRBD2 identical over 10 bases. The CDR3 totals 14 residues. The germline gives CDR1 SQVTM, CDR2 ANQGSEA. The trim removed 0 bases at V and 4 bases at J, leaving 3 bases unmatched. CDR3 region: CSVEDWTSGYEQYF. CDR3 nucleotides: TGCAGCGTTGAAGATTGGACTAGCGGATACGAGCAGTACTTC.

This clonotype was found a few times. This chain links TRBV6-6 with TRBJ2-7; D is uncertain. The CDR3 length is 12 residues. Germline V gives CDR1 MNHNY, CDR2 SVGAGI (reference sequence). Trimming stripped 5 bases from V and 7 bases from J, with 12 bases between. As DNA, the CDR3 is TGTGCCAGCAGTGTTGGTAATCGGGAGCAGTACTTC. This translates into CASSVGNREQYF.

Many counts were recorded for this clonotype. The CDR3 here is CASSLVATGELFF. In DNA form, the CDR3 reads TGTGCCAGCAGCTTAGTAGCAACCGGGGAGCTGTTTTTT. The chain carries TRBV7-9 and TRBJ2-2; D remains unclear. The V gene's germline CDR1 is SEHNR and CDR2 FQNEAQ (reference sequence). CDR3 size: 13 residues. With 1 base removed from V and 5 bases from J, the gap between germline ends came to 5 bases.

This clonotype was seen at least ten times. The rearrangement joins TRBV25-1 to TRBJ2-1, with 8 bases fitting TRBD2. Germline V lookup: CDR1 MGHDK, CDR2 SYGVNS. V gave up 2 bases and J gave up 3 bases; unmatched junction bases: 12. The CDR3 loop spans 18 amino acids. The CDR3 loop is CASSEDGRARELYNEQFF. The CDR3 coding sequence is TGTGCCAGCAGTGAAGACGGGAGGGCCAGGGAGCTCTACAATGAGCAGTTCTTC.

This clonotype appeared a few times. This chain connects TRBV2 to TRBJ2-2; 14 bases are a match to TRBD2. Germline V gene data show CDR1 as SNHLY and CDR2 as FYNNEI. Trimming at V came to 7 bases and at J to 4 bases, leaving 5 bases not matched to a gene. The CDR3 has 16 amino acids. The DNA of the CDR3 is TGTGCCAGCATGGGACTAGCGGGAGCAATCACCGGGGAGCTGTTTTTT. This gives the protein CASMGLAGAITGELFF.

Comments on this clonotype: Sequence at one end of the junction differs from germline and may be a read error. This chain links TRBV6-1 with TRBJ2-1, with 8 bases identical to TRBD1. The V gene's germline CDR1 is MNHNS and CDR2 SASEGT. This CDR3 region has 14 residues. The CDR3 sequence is CVSKGQGTYNEQFF. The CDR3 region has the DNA TGTGTCAGCAAAGGACAGGGCACCTACAATGAGCAGTTCTTC.

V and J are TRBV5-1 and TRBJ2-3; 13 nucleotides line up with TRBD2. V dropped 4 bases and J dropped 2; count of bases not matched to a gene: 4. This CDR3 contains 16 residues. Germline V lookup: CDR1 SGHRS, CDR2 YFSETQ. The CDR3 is CASSRGTSGDTDTQYF. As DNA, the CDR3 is TGCGCCAGCAGCCGCGGGACTAGCGGGGACACAGATACGCAGTATTTT.

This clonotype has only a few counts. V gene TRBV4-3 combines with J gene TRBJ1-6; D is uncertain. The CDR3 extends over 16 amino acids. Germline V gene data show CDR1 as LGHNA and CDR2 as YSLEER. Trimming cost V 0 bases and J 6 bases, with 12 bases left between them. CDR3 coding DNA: TGCGCCAGCAGCCAAGATCCGGCCCTTCCTAATTCACCCCTCCACTTT. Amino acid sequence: CASSQDPALPNSPLHF.

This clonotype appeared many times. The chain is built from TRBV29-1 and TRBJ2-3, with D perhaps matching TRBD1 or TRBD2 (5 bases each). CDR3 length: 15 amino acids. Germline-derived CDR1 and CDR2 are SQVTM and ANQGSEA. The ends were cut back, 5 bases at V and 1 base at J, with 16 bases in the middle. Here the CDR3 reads CSVHGGWSGTDTQYF. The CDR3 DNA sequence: TGCAGCGTTCATGGGGGATGGAGCGGCACAGATACGCAGTATTTT.

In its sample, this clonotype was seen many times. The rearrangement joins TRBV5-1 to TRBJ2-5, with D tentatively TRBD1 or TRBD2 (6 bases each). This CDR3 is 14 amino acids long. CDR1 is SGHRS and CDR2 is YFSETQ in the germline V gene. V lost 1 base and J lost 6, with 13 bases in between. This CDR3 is CASSLNGGRQTQYF. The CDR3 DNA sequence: TGCGCCAGCAGCTTGAACGGGGGCAGGCAGACCCAGTACTTC.

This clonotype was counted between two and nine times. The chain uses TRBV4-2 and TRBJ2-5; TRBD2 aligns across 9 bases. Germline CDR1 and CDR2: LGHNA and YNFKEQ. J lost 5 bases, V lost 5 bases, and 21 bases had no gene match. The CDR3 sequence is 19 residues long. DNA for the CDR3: TGTGCCAGCAGCAACCTCTTTAGCGGGGGTGTGCTCGGGGGTGAGACCCAGTACTTC. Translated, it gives CASSNLFSGGVLGGETQYF.

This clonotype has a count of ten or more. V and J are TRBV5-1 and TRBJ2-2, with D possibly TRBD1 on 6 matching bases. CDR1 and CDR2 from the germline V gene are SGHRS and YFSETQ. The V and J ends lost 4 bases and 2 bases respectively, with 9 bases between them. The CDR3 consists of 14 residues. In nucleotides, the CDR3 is TGCGCCAGCAGCAAGGGACAAAACACCGGGGAGCTGTTTTTT. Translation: CASSKGQNTGELFF.

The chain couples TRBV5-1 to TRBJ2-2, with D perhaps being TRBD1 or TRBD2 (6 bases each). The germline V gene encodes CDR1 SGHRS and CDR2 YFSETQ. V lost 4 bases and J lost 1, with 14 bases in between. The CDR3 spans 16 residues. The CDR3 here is CASSPRRDMNTGELFF. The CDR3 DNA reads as TGCGCCAGCAGCCCCCGGCGGGACATGAACACCGGGGAGCTGTTTTTT.

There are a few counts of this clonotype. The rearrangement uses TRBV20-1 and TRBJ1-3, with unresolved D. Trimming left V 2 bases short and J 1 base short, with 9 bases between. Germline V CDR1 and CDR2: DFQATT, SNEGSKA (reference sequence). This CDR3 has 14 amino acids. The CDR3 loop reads CSARPGASGNTIYF. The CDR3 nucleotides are TGCAGTGCTAGACCAGGAGCTTCTGGAAACACCATATATTTT.

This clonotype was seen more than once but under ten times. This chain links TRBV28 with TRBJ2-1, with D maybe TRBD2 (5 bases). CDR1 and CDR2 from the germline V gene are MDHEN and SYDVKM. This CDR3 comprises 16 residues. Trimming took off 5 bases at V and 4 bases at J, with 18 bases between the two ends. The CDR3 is CASSARVGSLYNEQFF. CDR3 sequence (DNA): TGTGCCAGCAGTGCCCGTGTGGGGAGCCTTTACAATGAGCAGTTCTTC.

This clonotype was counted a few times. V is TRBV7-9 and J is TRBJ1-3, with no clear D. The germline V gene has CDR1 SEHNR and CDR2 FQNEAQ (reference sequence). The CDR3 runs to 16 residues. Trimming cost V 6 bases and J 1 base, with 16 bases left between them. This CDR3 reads CASRKGSWDSGNTIYF. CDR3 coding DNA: TGTGCCAGCAGGAAAGGGAGTTGGGATTCTGGAAACACCATATATTTT.

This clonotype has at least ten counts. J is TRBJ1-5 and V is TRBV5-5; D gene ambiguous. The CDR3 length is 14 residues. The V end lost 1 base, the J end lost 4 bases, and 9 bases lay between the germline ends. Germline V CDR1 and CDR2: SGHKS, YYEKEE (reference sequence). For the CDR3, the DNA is TGTGCCAGCAGCTTGCGCGGCGGAAATCAGCCCCAGCATTTT. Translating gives CASSLRGGNQPQHF.

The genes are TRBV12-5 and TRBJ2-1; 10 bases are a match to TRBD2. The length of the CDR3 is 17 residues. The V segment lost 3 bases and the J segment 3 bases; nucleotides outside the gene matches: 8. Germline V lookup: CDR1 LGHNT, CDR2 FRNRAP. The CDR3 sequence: CASGFTVAGGLYNEQFF. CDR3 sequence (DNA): TGTGCTAGTGGTTTCACCGTAGCGGGAGGACTCTACAATGAGCAGTTCTTC. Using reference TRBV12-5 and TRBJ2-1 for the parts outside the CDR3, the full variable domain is DARVTQTPRHKVTEMGQEVTMRCQPILGHNTVFWYRQTMMQGLELLAYFRNRAPLDDSGMPKDRFSAEMPDATLATLKIQPSEPRDSAVYFCASGFTVAGGLYNEQFFGPGTRLTVL.

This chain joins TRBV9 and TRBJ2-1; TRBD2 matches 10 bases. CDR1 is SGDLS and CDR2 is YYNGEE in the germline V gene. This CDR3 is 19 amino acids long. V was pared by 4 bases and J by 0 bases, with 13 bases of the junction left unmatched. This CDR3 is CASSRPRVPSGSSYNEQFF. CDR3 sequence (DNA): TGTGCCAGCAGCCGACCAAGGGTCCCTAGCGGGAGCTCCTACAATGAGCAGTTCTTC.